This TCR beta chain stems from a study of shared clonotypes between healthy human individuals. The assay was carried out at the deep level. The table came from immunoSEQ multiplex PCR; TCRdb's copy has only in-frame clones and leaves some out. This table has hundreds of thousands of clones, 95% to 96% appearing once. Naive CD8 cells were CD45RO-negative, positively selected for CCR7, excluding terminally differentiated effector memory CD45RA+ cells. Per the germline V gene, CDR1 is MDHEN and CDR2 is SYDVKM. The CDR3 totals 15 residues. The ends lost 5 bases at V and 3 bases at J; junction bases unmatched: 7.

Sequenced: naive CD8+ T cells sorted from blood. The TCR originated in a woman aged 25 to 45 in good health. This chain links TRBV28 with TRBJ1-1, with 9 nucleotides matching TRBD1. The CDR3 sequence: CASSKNRGLHTEAFF. CDR3 nucleotides: TGTGCCAGCAGTAAAAACAGGGGGCTGCACACTGAAGCTTTCTTT. Using reference TRBV28 and TRBJ1-1 for the parts outside the CDR3, the full variable domain is DVKVTQSSRYLVKRTGEKVFLECVQDMDHENMFWYRQDPGLGLRLIYFSYDVKMKEKGDIPEGYSVSREKKERFSLILESASTNQTSMYLCASSKNRGLHTEAFFGQGTRLTVV.